These T cell receptor beta chains were read from a single sample in a study of blood T cell repertoires in COVID-19. Sequencing used immunoSEQ multiplex PCR; TCRdb keeps in-frame clones, though not all of them. This table has 250,000 or so clones, roughly 84% appearing once. The sample consisted of PBMCs or T cells enriched from blood (not recorded which). The receptors were sampled from a man aged 50-59 years who had recovered from COVID-19. Both conserved end residues are part of each CDR3. Fields, in order: V gene, CDR3 protein.

TRBV14 CASSQPTGDNYGYTF
TRBV18 CASSPLDRTYEQYF
TRBV5-6 CASSLDRVPETQYF
TRBV4-2 CASSQDPGRGELFF
TRBV28 CASSLGQGSYTF
TRBV2 CASSAGYLSNQPQHF
TRBV15 CATSRFKNTEAFF
TRBV5-1 CASSWMDRIRSTEAFF
TRBV4-2 CASSQAGGLTTQYF
TRBV18 CASSPVQGTNEKLFF
TRBV19 CASSNKGTGGSPYQPQHF
TRBV11-2 CASSLRGETQYF
TRBV7-6 CASSTTRLRGLNTEAFF
TRBV12-3/TRBV12-4 CASTTTYEQYF
TRBV27 CASSLPPYRGIYEQYF
TRBV6-1 CASSEAGGDNQPQHF
TRBV6-5 CASSSQGAVNSPLHF
TRBV6-2/TRBV6-3 CASSPRTSGGYNEQFF
TRBV19 CASSPPGLSGNTIYF
TRBV5-4 CASSLEAGYTF
TRBV18 CASSPPILRTPKETQYF
TRBV6-2/TRBV6-3 CASSSEQGANSPLHF
TRBV25-1 CASSETDRGPYEQYF
TRBV29-1 CSVESGYEQYF
TRBV18 CASSPPSRDSAEAFF
TRBV4-1 CASSQADRADQPQHF
TRBV11-3 CASSPRTGGVFTNYGYTF
TRBV2 CAIRTGDMNTEAFF
TRBV6-1 CASSDPGTNYEQYF
TRBV28 CASRNGGSSYNEQFF
TRBV27 CASRTKMNTEAFF
TRBV5-1 CASSARDTDTQYF
TRBV6-6 CASIRRERTGELFF
TRBV4-3 CASSRVAGGPGETQYF
TRBV2 CASSVRTGGEAFF
TRBV4-2 CASSQVIGRVNLHF
TRBV25-1 CASKQGARSPLHF
TRBV5-8 CASSLAGQGNQPQHF
TRBV5-6 CASSSLESQYF
TRBV18 CASSGGQSSGNTIYF
TRBV18 CASSPQQGMGIQYF
TRBV7-2 CASSLDGAGRRDEQFF
TRBV10-3 CAIRPGQGAYDTQYF
TRBV7-9 CASSTYGGGPAGSSYEQYF
TRBV10-3 CAISRTALGETQYF
TRBV29-1 CSAEQGTGGARGYTF
TRBV11-3 CASRRDGTGELFF
TRBV28 CASSSPLSLTNEKLFF
TRBV7-3 CASSPRDTKTGANVLTF